One and the same sample provided the 7 T cell receptor beta chains below, sequenced in a study of blood T cells in healthy people across ages. PCR was performed a second time for about 7 to 12 cycles using a sample-barcoded 5' primer and a J-beta primer mix. TCRdb passed the 5' RACE reads through MiXCR, listing each CDR3 protein once. This sample carries about 560,000 distinct CDR3 sequences, roughly a quarter of them seen once, and the ten largest clones take about 3.3%. These data also formed part of another study, on T cells of mothers and their children.

The specimen sequenced was blood. These receptor sequences come from a boy aged 2 to 10 in good health.

The chain uses TRBV10-3 and TRBJ2-1; 7 nucleotides match TRBD1. The length of the CDR3 is 14 residues. V lost 2 bases, J lost 5 bases, and 3 bases stayed unmatched. CDR1 is ENHRY and CDR2 is SYGVKD in the germline V gene. CDR3 amino acids: CAISERDRNNEQFF. The CDR3 DNA reads TGTGCCATCAGTGAGCGGGACAGAAACAATGAGCAGTTCTTC.

This clonotype came up once. The rearrangement joins TRBV9 to TRBJ2-1, with TRBD1 identical over 9 bases. From germline, CDR1 is SGDLS and CDR2 YYNGEE. This CDR3 has 17 amino acids. V shed 4 bases and J 2 bases; nucleotides not matched to a gene: 10. The CDR3 bases are TGTGCCAGCAGCCTCCACCCCGGGACAGGGACCTACAATGAGCAGTTCTTC. It translates to CASSLHPGTGTYNEQFF.

The rearrangement joins TRBV5-1 to TRBJ1-4; maybe TRBD1 (5 bases). This CDR3 is built from 18 residues. Trimming removed 4 bases at V and 7 bases at J, with 26 bases between. CDR1 is SGHRS and CDR2 is YFSETQ in the germline V gene. The CDR3: CASSGTGAQSILGEKLFF. For the CDR3, the DNA is TGCGCCAGCAGCGGTACCGGGGCCCAATCGATACTAGGTGAAAAACTGTTTTTT. Supplemented by reference TRBV5-1 and TRBJ1-4, the full variable domain reads KAGVTQTPRYLIKTRGQQVTLSCSPISGHRSVSWYQQTPGQGLQFLFEYFSETQRNKGNFPGRFSGRQFSNSRSEMNVSTLELGDSALYLCASSGTGAQSILGEKLFFGSGTQLSVL.

The chain carries TRBV12-3 or TRBV12-4 and TRBJ1-1; 12 bases match TRBD1. V shed 6 bases, J shed 4 bases, and the junction held 12 bases outside the gene matches. The CDR3 is 17 residues long. The CDR3 nucleotides read TGTGCCAGCAGCGGGAAAGGGACAGGGGGCGCGGGCACTGAAGCTTTCTTT. This encodes CASSGKGTGGAGTEAFF.

The table lists this clonotype with a few counts. The rearrangement joins TRBV20-1 to TRBJ2-2; 9 bases line up with TRBD1. From germline, CDR1 is DFQATT and CDR2 SNEGSKA (reference sequence). This CDR3 comprises 15 residues. Losses at the gene ends were 3 bases for V and 6 bases for J; bases not matched to a gene: 8. CDR3 loop: CSARARTGVPGELFF. CDR3 in DNA: TGCAGTGCTAGGGCCAGGACAGGGGTTCCCGGGGAGCTGTTTTTT.

The V call is TRBV20-1, the J call TRBJ2-3; 7 nucleotides agree with TRBD2. The junction had 7 bases not matched to a gene; V was cut back by 1 base and J by 6 bases. Germline CDR1 DFQATT, CDR2 SNEGSKA (reference sequence). The CDR3 consists of 14 residues. DNA of the CDR3: TGCAGTGCTAGAGTCCCCGGGGGGTCGGATACGCAGTATTTT. As protein: CSARVPGGSDTQYF.

This clonotype was detected only once. Relative to the germline gene, one junction end is altered; a read error may explain this. The chain links TRBV4-1 to TRBJ1-2; D uncertain. This CDR3 has 15 amino acids. CDR1 MGHRA and CDR2 YSYEKL come from the germline V gene. The CDR3 bases are TGTGCCAGCAGCCAAGAATATGGCCCGGACTATGGCTACACCTTC. Amino acids: CASSQEYGPDYGYTF.